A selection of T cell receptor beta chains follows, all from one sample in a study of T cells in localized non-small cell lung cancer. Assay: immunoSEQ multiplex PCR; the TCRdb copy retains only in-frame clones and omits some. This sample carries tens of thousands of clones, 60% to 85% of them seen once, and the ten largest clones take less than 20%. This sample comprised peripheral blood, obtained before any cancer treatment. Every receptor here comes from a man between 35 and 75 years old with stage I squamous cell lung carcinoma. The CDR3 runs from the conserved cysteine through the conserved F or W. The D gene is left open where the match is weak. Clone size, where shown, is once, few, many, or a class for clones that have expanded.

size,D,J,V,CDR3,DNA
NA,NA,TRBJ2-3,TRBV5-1,CASMIRGASGDTQYF,TGCGCCAGCATGATACGGGGGGCCTCTGGAGATACGCAGTATTTT
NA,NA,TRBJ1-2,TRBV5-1,CASTTGTRDGYTF,TGCGCCAGTACAACAGGGACGAGAGACGGCTACACCTTC
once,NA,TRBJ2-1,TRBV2,CASNPRVKDEQFF,TGTGCCAGCAATCCCAGGGTTAAGGATGAGCAGTTCTTC
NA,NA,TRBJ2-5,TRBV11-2,CASSVLEGPGETQYF,TGTGCCAGCAGCGTCCTAGAGGGGCCGGGAGAGACCCAGTACTTC
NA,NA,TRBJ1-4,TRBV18,CASSPASGWGNEKLFF,TGTGCCAGCTCACCGGCGTCGGGGTGGGGGAATGAAAAACTGTTTTTT
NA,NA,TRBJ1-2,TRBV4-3,CASSPDRGPYGYTF,TGCGCCAGCAGTCCGGACAGAGGGCCCTATGGCTACACCTTC
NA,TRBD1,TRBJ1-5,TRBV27,CASSFGQGSQPQHF,TGTGCCAGCAGTTTTGGACAGGGAAGTCAGCCCCAGCATTTT
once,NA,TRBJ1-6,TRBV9,CASSPGPVPNSPLHF,TGTGCCAGCAGCCCTGGGCCGGTCCCCAATTCACCCCTCCACTTT
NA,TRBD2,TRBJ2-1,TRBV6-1,CASSEGLAGGRGAYNEQFF,TGTGCCAGCAGTGAAGGGCTAGCGGGGGGCAGAGGGGCTTACAATGAGCAGTTCTTC
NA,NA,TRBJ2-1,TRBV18,CASSPRGGSAYNEQFF,TGTGCCAGCTCACCCCGAGGGGGTTCCGCCTACAATGAGCAGTTCTTC
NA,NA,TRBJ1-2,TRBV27,CASSTLRVARGLTPNYGYTF,TGTGCCAGCAGCACCCTCCGTGTAGCCCGGGGACTAACTCCTAACTATGGCTACACCTTC
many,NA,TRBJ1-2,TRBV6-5,CASSRNPARGYTF,TGTGCCAGCAGTCGCAACCCCGCAAGGGGCTACACCTTC
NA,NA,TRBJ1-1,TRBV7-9,CASSPGQLVNTEAFF,TGTGCCAGCAGCCCCGGACAGCTAGTGAACACTGAAGCTTTCTTT
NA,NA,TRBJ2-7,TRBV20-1,CSATKAEQYF,TGCAGTGCCACTAAAGCAGAGCAGTACTTC
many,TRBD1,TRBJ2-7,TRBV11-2,CASSLGTGDFEQYF,TGTGCCAGCAGCTTAGGGACAGGGGATTTTGAGCAGTACTTC
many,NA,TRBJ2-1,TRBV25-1,CASSGIQGNSYNEQFF,TGTGCCAGCAGTGGGATACAGGGAAACTCCTACAATGAGCAGTTCTTC
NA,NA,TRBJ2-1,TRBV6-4,CASSVQESSYNEQFF,TGTGCCAGCAGTGTACAGGAAAGCTCCTACAATGAGCAGTTCTTC
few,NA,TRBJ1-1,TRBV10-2,CASSDPGLNTEAFF,TGCGCCAGCAGTGACCCGGGCCTGAACACTGAAGCTTTCTTT
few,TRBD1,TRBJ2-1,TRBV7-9,CASSLLQGDNEQFF,TGTGCCAGCAGCTTACTACAGGGGGACAATGAGCAGTTCTTC
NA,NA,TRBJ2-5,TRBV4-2,CASSQDLGQTQYF,TGTGCCAGCAGCCAAGATCTCGGACAGACCCAGTACTTC
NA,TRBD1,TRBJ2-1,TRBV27,CASSLSGTGPNEQFF,TGTGCCAGCAGTTTATCCGGGACAGGTCCCAATGAGCAGTTCTTC
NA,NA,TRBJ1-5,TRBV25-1,CASRQRTILGNQPQHF,TGTGCCAGCAGACAAAGGACCATTCTGGGCAATCAGCCCCAGCATTTT
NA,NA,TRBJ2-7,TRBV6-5,CALWDTTYEQYF,TGTGCCCTCTGGGACACTACCTACGAGCAGTACTTC
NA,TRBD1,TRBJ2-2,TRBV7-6,CASSPRQGASNTGELFF,TGTGCCAGCAGCCCCCGACAGGGGGCTTCGAACACCGGGGAGCTGTTTTTT
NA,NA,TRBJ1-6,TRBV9,CASSVDRINSPLHF,TGTGCCAGCAGCGTTGACAGGATCAATTCACCCCTCCACTTT
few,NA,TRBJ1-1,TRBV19,CASKNPGGNTEAFF,TGTGCCAGTAAAAACCCTGGAGGGAACACTGAAGCTTTCTTT
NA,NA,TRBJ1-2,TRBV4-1,CASSQVEGIGGYTF,TGCGCCAGCAGCCAAGTCGAGGGAATTGGGGGCTACACCTTC
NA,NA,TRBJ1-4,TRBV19,CASSTRRSVTNEKLFF,TGTGCCAGTAGTACACGACGATCGGTCACTAATGAAAAACTGTTTTTT
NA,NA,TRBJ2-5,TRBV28,CASSPPNSETETQYF,TGTGCCAGCAGCCCCCCTAACTCCGAAACGGAGACCCAGTACTTC
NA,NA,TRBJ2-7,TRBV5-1,CASRKAGTDTYEQYF,TGCGCCAGCAGGAAGGCCGGGACCGATACCTACGAGCAGTACTTC
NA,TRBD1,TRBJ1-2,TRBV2,CASSDPLTGADYGYTF,TGTGCCAGCAGTGACCCTCTGACAGGGGCTGACTATGGCTACACCTTC
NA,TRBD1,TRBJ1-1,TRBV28,CASSPEGQGNTEAFF,TGTGCCAGCAGCCCCGAGGGACAGGGGAACACTGAAGCTTTCTTT
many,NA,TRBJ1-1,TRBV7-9,CASSYLLNNTEAFF,TGTGCCAGCAGCTACCTGTTGAACAACACTGAAGCTTTCTTT
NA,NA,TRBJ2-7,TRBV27,CASSSSSVAYEQYF,TGTGCCAGCAGTTCTAGCTCTGTGGCCTACGAGCAGTACTTC
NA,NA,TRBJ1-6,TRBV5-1,CASSLERYSGRNNSPLHF,TGCGCCAGCAGCTTGGAAAGGTACAGTGGGCGGAATAATTCACCCCTCCACTTT
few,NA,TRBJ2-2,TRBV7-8,CASGRQRSTNTGELFF,TGTGCCAGCGGTCGACAGCGCTCTACGAACACCGGGGAGCTGTTTTTT
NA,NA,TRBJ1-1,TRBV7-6,CASSYTGNTEAFF,TGTGCCAGCAGCTACACAGGGAACACTGAAGCTTTCTTT
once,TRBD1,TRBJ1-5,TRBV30,CAWSVPGQGDQPQHF,TGTGCCTGGAGTGTACCCGGACAGGGTGATCAGCCCCAGCATTTT
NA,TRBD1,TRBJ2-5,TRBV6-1,CASKRDRGRETQYF,TGTGCCAGCAAACGGGACAGGGGGCGGGAGACCCAGTACTTC
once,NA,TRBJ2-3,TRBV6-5,CASSRRDTQYF,TGTGCCAGCAGCCGGAGGGATACGCAGTATTTT
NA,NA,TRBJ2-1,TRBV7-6,CASSYASGNEQFF,TGTGCCAGCAGCTACGCGAGCGGCAATGAGCAGTTCTTC
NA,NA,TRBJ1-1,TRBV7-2,CASSLQQDTEAFF,TGTGCCAGCAGCTTACAACAGGACACTGAAGCTTTCTTT
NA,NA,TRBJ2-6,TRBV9,CASSVDGVLTF,TGTGCCAGCAGCGTAGACGGTGTCCTGACTTTC
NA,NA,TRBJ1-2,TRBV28,CASRGPASGYYGYTF,TGTGCCAGCAGAGGCCCGGCGTCGGGGTACTATGGCTACACCTTC
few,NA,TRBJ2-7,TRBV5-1,CASSPSGGGYEQYF,TGCGCCAGCAGCCCCTCGGGTGGGGGGTACGAGCAGTACTTC
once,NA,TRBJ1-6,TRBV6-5,CASSQTGVNSPLHF,TGTGCCAGCAGCCAGACAGGTGTGAATTCACCCCTCCACTTT
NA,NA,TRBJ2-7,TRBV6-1,CASSPMGDEQYF,TGTGCCAGCAGTCCCATGGGGGACGAGCAGTACTTC